This TCR beta chain came from a study of blood T cell repertoires in COVID-19. Study context: T cells, B-cell-depleted T cells, or PBMCs supplied cDNA or gDNA.

V was clipped by 6 bases and J by 0 bases, with 8 bases between them. This CDR3 spans 13 amino acids. Under the authors' procedure: By means of reference gene primer amplification, nucleated cell counts were estimated. TCRdb's table, derived via immunoSEQ multiplex PCR, lists solely in-frame clones and lacks some. That table gives V, J and clone size, and the DNA gave D and trimming. The data contain about 170,000 clones, roughly 80% of them singletons. Patients of the Seattle cohort, enrolled during active infection, were followed longitudinally. The clonotype originates from a woman over 75 with COVID-19, enrolled during active disease. The sequenced sample consisted of peripheral blood. This sequence joins TRBV12-3 or TRBV12-4 and TRBJ1-1; unclear D gene. The CDR3 bases are TGTGCCAGCAGCTCCCTAATGAACACTGAAGCTTTCTTT. This encodes CASSSLMNTEAFF.